This T cell receptor (beta chain) is from a study of cytomegalovirus exposure and HLA in healthy donors. The method was immunoSEQ multiplex PCR; TCRdb's version includes in-frame clones alone and lacks a portion of them. The sample includes roughly 200,000 clones, 86% of them seen just once. In germline, CDR1 is MNHNS, CDR2 SASEGT. The CDR3 is 13 amino acids. The V gene lost 7 bases and the J gene lost 1 base, with 9 bases spanning the gap. Whole-study results and caveats: The classifier, whose performance was assessed in both the original and validation cohorts, reportedly diagnosed cytomegalovirus status with high specificity and sensitivity. Most sequenced TCRs were rare (though some public TCRs occurred in many donors). It was found in a later analysis that first-cohort TCR clusters tended to co-occur in the roughly 120 validation repertoires.

To note about this clone: The antigen is unknown.

The rearrangement joins TRBV6-1 to TRBJ2-3; no clear D gene. Source material: PBMCs. This sequence was found in a man younger than 40 in good health and CMV-seropositive. The CDR3 DNA is TGTGCCAGCATCCTACGGGGCACAGATACGCAGTATTTT. It translates to CASILRGTDTQYF.